Listed below are T cell receptor beta chains from one sample, sequenced in a study of T cell changes during pregnancy in multiple sclerosis. Using immunoSEQ multiplex PCR, the repertoire was profiled, and TCRdb retains in-frame clones only, with some absent. This sample has about 80,000 clones; 90% to 95% occur once, and the top ten carry under 1.5%. Sequenced here: peripheral blood, sampled before pregnancy. These receptors originate from a female donor with multiple sclerosis, enrolled in a pregnancy study. CDR3s include the opening cysteine and the closing phenylalanine or tryptophan. The order of the fields is clone size, J gene, D gene, V gene, CDR3 DNA, CDR3 protein. D genes are given only for firm matches. Clone size appears in some rows only: once, few, many, or a class for an expanded clone.

. TRBJ1-2 TRBD1 TRBV4-1 TGCGCCAGCAGCCAAGCCGGGACAGGGGCTGTCTATGGCTACACCTTC CASSQAGTGAVYGYTF
. TRBJ1-4 . TRBV5-1 TGCGCCAGCAGCTCGGCGGGGATACTAACTAATGAAAAACTGTTTTTT CASSSAGILTNEKLFF
. TRBJ2-2 . TRBV4-1 TGCGCCAGCAGCCACAGTGAATCCACCGGGGAGCTGTTTTTT CASSHSESTGELFF
once TRBJ1-3 . TRBV18 TGTGCCAGCTCACCTGAGGGTTTAAGCTCTGGAAACACCATATATTTT CASSPEGLSSGNTIYF
. TRBJ2-3 . TRBV2 TGTGCCAGCACTAAGGAGTTGAGCACAGATACGCAGTATTTT CASTKELSTDTQYF
. TRBJ1-5 . TRBV6-1 TGTGCCAGCAACGCCGGGAGGAGGGGGGATCAGCCCCAGCATTTT CASNAGRRGDQPQHF
. TRBJ2-7 TRBD1 TRBV15 TGTGCCACCAGCATCGACAGGGGGGCCTGGGAGCAGTACTTC CATSIDRGAWEQYF
. TRBJ2-3 TRBD2 TRBV9 TGTGCCAGCAGCGGAAGGACTAGCGGGGGGCCGGATACGCAGTATTTT CASSGRTSGGPDTQYF
once TRBJ2-7 . TRBV4-2 TGTGCCAGCAGCCAAGGGACAAAAACCTACGAGCAGTACTTC CASSQGTKTYEQYF
. TRBJ1-1 . TRBV5-1 TGCGCCAGCAGCAAGTGGGGGGGGGAGACTGAAGCTTTCTTT CASSKWGGETEAFF
. TRBJ1-6 . TRBV6-1 TGTGCCAGCAGTGAAAGGGAGGGAGATTCACCCCTCCACTTT CASSEREGDSPLHF
. TRBJ1-1 . TRBV30 TGTGCCTGGAGTGACACATTAAAAACTGAAGCTTTCTTT CAWSDTLKTEAFF
. TRBJ1-2 . TRBV5-1 TGCGCCAGCAGCAACCGTACAGGGTTGGGGGCAAACTATGGCTACACCTTC CASSNRTGLGANYGYTF
. TRBJ2-7 . TRBV15 TGTGCCACAAGAGGAGAGGGTTACCACGAGCAGTACTTC CATRGEGYHEQYF
. TRBJ1-1 . TRBV6-6 TGTGCCAGCAAGGCAGGGTCGGTCACTGAAGCTTTCTTT CASKAGSVTEAFF
. TRBJ1-2 TRBD1 TRBV5-6 TGTGCCAGCAGCTTGCCCACAGGGGCCTATGGCTACACCTTC CASSLPTGAYGYTF
once TRBJ2-1 . TRBV5-6 TGTGCCAGCAGCCAGGGGAATAGAAACAATGAGCAGTTCTTC CASSQGNRNNEQFF
. TRBJ2-3 TRBD1 TRBV19 TGTGCCAGTAGTGACCCCCAGGGGGCGGTGGGAGATACGCAGTATTTT CASSDPQGAVGDTQYF
. TRBJ2-3 . TRBV19 TGTGCCAGTAGTACCAGACAGGTTCGAACTGGCACAGATACGCAGTATTTT CASSTRQVRTGTDTQYF
. TRBJ2-2 TRBD2 TRBV5-1 TGCGCCAGCAGCGCGGGACTAGCGGTGAACACCGGGGAGCTGTTTTTT CASSAGLAVNTGELFF
. TRBJ1-1 TRBD1 TRBV5-1 TGCGCCAGCAGCTTTGGAGACAGGGAATTGGACACTGAAGCTTTCTTT CASSFGDRELDTEAFF
. TRBJ1-5 TRBD1 TRBV7-9 TGTGCCAGCAGCCACACCGACAGGGGCAATCAGCCCCAGCATTTT CASSHTDRGNQPQHF
. TRBJ1-2 . TRBV19 TGTGCCAGTAGTTCGGGGGGCACGGATGGCTACACCTTC CASSSGGTDGYTF